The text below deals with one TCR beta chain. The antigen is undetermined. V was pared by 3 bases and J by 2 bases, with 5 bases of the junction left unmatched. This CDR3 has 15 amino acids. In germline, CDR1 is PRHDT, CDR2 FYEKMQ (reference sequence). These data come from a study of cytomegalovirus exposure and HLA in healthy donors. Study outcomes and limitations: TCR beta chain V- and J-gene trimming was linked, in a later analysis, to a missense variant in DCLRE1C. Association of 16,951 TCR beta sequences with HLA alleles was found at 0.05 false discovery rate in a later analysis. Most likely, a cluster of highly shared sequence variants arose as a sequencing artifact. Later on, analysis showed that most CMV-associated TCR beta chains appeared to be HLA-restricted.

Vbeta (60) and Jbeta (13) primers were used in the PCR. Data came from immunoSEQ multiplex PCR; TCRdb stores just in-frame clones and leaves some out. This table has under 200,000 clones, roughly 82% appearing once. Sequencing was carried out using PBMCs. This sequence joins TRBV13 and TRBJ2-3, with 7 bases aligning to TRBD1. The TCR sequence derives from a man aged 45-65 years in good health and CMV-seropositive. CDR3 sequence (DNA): TGTGCCAGCAGCTTCGGGACAGCGATCACAGATACGCAGTATTTT. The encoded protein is CASSFGTAITDTQYF.